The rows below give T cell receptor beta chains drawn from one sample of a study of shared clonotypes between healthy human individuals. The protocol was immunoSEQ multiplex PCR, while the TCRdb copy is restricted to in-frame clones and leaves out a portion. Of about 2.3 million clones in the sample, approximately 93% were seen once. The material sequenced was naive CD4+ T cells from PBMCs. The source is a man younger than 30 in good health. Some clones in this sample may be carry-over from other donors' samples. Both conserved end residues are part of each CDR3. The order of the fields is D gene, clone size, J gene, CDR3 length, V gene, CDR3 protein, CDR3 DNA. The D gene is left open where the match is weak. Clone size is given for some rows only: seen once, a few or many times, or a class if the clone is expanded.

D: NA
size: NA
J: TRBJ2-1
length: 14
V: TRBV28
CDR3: CASRPPRRGSEQFF
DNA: TGTGCCAGCAGACCCCCACGTAGAGGGAGTGAGCAGTTCTTC

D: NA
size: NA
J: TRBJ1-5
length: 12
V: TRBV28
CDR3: CASSLVGQPQHF
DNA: TGTGCCAGCAGTTTAGTTGGTCAGCCCCAGCATTTT

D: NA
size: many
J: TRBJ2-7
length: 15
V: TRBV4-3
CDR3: CASSQGATKTYEQYF
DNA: TGCGCCAGCAGCCAAGGGGCAACGAAGACCTACGAGCAGTACTTC

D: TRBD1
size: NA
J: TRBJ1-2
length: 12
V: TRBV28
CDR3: CASSTHLRQGEF
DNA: TGTGCCAGCAGTACCCACCTTAGACAGGGAGAATTC

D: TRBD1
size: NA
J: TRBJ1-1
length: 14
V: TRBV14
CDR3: CASSQGRTGGEAFF
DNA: TGTGCCAGCAGCCAAGGCCGGACAGGGGGCGAAGCTTTCTTT

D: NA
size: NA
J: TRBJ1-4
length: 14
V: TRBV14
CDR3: CASSQGGVWEKLFF
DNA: TGTGCCAGCAGCCAAGGCGGGGTATGGGAAAAACTGTTTTTT

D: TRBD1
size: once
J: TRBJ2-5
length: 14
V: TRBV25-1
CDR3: CASRGGTGQETQYF
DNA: TGTGCCAGCAGAGGAGGGACAGGGCAAGAGACCCAGTACTTC

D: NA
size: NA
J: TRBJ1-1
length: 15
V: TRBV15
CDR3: CATSRDLSGFPPAFF
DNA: TGTGCCACCAGCAGAGATTTGAGTGGGTTCCCGCCGGCTTTCTTT

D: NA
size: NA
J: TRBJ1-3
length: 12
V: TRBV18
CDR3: CASSPGENTIYF
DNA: TGTGCCAGCTCGCCAGGGGAAAACACCATATATTTT

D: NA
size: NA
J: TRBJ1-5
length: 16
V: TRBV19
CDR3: CASSIDRVYSNQPQHF
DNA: TGTGCCAGTAGTATAGATCGAGTCTATAGCAATCAGCCCCAGCATTTT

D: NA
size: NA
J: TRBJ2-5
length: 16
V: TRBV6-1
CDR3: CASSGGFQRAGETQYF
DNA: TGTGCCAGCAGTGGAGGGTTTCAACGGGCGGGTGAGACCCAGTACTTC

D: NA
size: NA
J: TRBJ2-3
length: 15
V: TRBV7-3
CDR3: CASSLTRRSTDTQYF
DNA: TGTGCCAGCAGCTTAACGAGAAGGAGCACAGATACGCAGTATTTT

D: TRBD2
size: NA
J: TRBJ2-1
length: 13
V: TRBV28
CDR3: CAAGTSGRNEQFF
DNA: TGTGCCGCTGGGACTAGCGGGAGGAATGAGCAGTTCTTC

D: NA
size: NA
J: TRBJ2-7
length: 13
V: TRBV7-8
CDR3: CASRAEEATAQYF
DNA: TGTGCCAGCAGGGCAGAGGAAGCCACCGCGCAGTACTTC

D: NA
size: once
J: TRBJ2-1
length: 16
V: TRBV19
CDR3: CASSRSAGNSYNEQFF
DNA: TGTGCCAGTAGTCGCTCGGCAGGGAACTCCTACAATGAGCAGTTCTTC

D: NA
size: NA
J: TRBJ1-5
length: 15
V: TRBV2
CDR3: CASSGQGVDNQPQHF
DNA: TGTGCCAGCAGTGGGCAAGGGGTCGACAATCAGCCCCAGCATTTT

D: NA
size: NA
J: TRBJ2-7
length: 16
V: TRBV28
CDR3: CASSTPREDSSYEQYF
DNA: TGTGCCAGCAGTACGCCCCGGGAGGACAGCTCCTACGAGCAGTACTTC

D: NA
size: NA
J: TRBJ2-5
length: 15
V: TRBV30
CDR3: CAWSVLKGPQETQYF
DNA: TGTGCCTGGAGTGTACTTAAGGGACCCCAAGAGACCCAGTACTTC